These 14 T cell receptor beta chains came from one sample sequenced in a study of blood T cell repertoires in COVID-19. Measured with immunoSEQ multiplex PCR; TCRdb has only the in-frame clones, and not every one. The sample records about 150,000 clones, about 89% being singletons. What was sequenced was peripheral blood. All receptors derive from a man aged 50 to 59 who had recovered from COVID-19.

This chain connects TRBV6-5 to TRBJ2-7, with 9 positions matching TRBD1. There are 15 residues in the CDR3. The V and J ends lost 5 bases and 4 bases, in that order; junction bases with no gene match: 9. Germline lookup yields CDR1 MNHEY and CDR2 SVGAGI. The CDR3 nucleotides read TGTGCCAGCAGTCACCCGGGACAGGGACATTACGAGCAGTACTTC. This encodes CASSHPGQGHYEQYF.

V usage is TRBV5-5 and J usage is TRBJ2-5; 11 positions match TRBD2. V lost 3 bases, J lost 5 bases, and 6 bases stayed unmatched. The CDR3 sequence is 15 residues long. CDR1 is SGHKS, CDR2 YYEKEE, per germline (reference sequence). CDR3 residues: CASSSIAGGLETQYF. The CDR3 DNA is TGTGCCAGCAGCTCCATAGCGGGGGGGCTCGAGACCCAGTACTTC.

The J gene is TRBJ2-2, the V gene TRBV7-9; TRBD1 matches at 7 bases. The CDR3 sequence is 17 residues long. The V segment lost 3 bases and the J segment 0 bases; nucleotides outside the gene matches: 7. Germline lookup yields CDR1 SEHNR and CDR2 FQNEAQ (reference sequence). The CDR3 loop is CASSFPLTGTNTGELFF. CDR3 in DNA: TGTGCCAGCAGCTTTCCCCTGACAGGGACGAACACCGGGGAGCTGTTTTTT.

This clone showed up just a few times. Here the CDR3 reads CASSYKSRNTEAFF. The CDR3 bases are TGTGCCAGCAGTTATAAGTCCAGGAACACTGAAGCTTTCTTT. The genes are TRBV6-5 and TRBJ1-1; D is ambiguous. From germline, CDR1 is MNHEY and CDR2 SVGAGI. This CDR3 comprises 14 residues. V lost 3 bases to trimming and J lost 1 base, with 9 bases between them.

This chain links TRBV4-2 with TRBJ2-3; D remains ambiguous. V was cut by 5 bases and J by 6 bases, with 6 bases left in between. This CDR3 spans 11 amino acids. Germline V gives CDR1 LGHNA, CDR2 YNFKEQ. The CDR3 DNA reads TGTGCCAGCAGCACCGGGGATACGCAGTATTTT. Translated, it gives CASSTGDTQYF.

The rearrangement joins TRBV7-9 to TRBJ2-7; a weak D match, TRBD1 (5 bases). CDR1 and CDR2 (germline): SEHNR, FQNEAQ (reference sequence). The CDR3 is 16 amino acids. The germline V and J ends were trimmed by 3 bases and 5 bases, with 20 bases remaining between them. This chain's CDR3 is CASSFRPPGNLHEQYF. CDR3 bases: TGTGCCAGCAGCTTTCGTCCGCCAGGGAACCTCCACGAGCAGTACTTC.

This clone was counted a single time. The rearrangement joins TRBV11-2 to TRBJ2-2; D ambiguous. Germline assignment: CDR1 SGHAT and CDR2 FQNNGV. The V and J ends lost 0 bases and 6 bases respectively, with 8 bases between them. The CDR3 length is 14 residues. CDR3 DNA: TGTGCCAGCAGCTTAGAGCAGGTCTCCGGGGAGCTGTTTTTT. Residues: CASSLEQVSGELFF.

The genes are TRBV7-2 and TRBJ1-5; no clear D gene. CDR1 is SGHTA and CDR2 is FQGNSA in the germline V gene. Trimming removed 4 bases at V and 5 bases at J, with 9 bases between. The length of the CDR3 is 13 residues. CDR3 sequence: CASSSRRDQPQHF. In DNA form, the CDR3 reads TGTGCCAGCAGCTCCCGGAGGGATCAGCCCCAGCATTTT.

This clone was observed a handful of times. This may arise from a read error, as a much more abundant clone is one base away. The sample contains more than one DNA sequence encoding this CDR3. The genes are TRBV6-1 and TRBJ1-2, with a possible D match to TRBD1 (6 bases). V dropped 6 bases and J dropped 0 bases, with 8 bases sitting between them. There are 13 residues in the CDR3. Germline CDR1 is MNHNS and CDR2 is SASEGT. Written as DNA, the CDR3 is TGTGCCAGCAGCCGGACAGCTAACTATGGCTACACCTTC. Protein: CASSRTANYGYTF.

V usage is TRBV4-3 and J usage is TRBJ2-3; 8 nucleotides align to TRBD2. CDR3 length equals 19 residues. Germline values: CDR1 LGHNA, CDR2 YSLEER. V lost 3 bases to trimming and J lost 2 bases; unmatched junction nucleotides: 16. In DNA form, the CDR3 reads TGCGCCAGCAGCCATAAAAGACAAGGCGGGGGGACATACACAGATACGCAGTATTTT. It codes for CASSHKRQGGGTYTDTQYF.

This rearrangement joins TRBV6-5 to TRBJ1-1; tentatively, D is TRBD1 (5 bases). In germline, CDR1 is MNHEY, CDR2 SVGAGI. The CDR3 has 13 amino acids. V was cut by 6 bases and J by 1 base, with 9 bases left in between. CDR3 DNA: TGTGCCAGCAGCAGGGATTCGAACACTGAAGCTTTCTTT. This codes for CASSRDSNTEAFF.

This clone was counted a single time. J is TRBJ2-5 and V is TRBV27; D gene uncertain. The CDR3 is made up of 14 amino acids. Between the trimmed V and J ends, which lost 3 bases and 5 bases, there was a span of 13 bases. Germline V gene lookup returns CDR1 MNHEY and CDR2 SMNVEV (reference sequence). CDR3 in DNA: TGTGCCAGCAGTTTTGGCTCGAACGGGGAGACCCAGTACTTC. It yields the protein CASSFGSNGETQYF.

The gene calls are TRBV19 and TRBJ1-4, with 7 bases aligning to TRBD1. The CDR3 covers 16 residues. CDR1 is LNHDA and CDR2 is SQIVND in the germline V gene (reference sequence). V shed 5 bases and J 0 bases; nucleotides not matched to a gene: 6. For the CDR3, the DNA is TGTGCCAGTAGTGTCCTTACAGGGGCAACTAATGAAAAACTGTTTTTT. It is translated as CASSVLTGATNEKLFF.

The J gene is TRBJ2-5, the V gene TRBV5-4, with TRBD1 identical over 9 bases. J lost 4 bases, V lost 2 bases, and 6 bases had no gene match. CDR1 SGHNT and CDR2 YYREEE come from the germline V gene (reference sequence). The CDR3 loop spans 15 amino acids. CDR3 protein: CASSFPGTGRETQYF. Written as DNA, the CDR3 is TGTGCCAGCAGCTTTCCCGGGACAGGGCGAGAGACCCAGTACTTC.